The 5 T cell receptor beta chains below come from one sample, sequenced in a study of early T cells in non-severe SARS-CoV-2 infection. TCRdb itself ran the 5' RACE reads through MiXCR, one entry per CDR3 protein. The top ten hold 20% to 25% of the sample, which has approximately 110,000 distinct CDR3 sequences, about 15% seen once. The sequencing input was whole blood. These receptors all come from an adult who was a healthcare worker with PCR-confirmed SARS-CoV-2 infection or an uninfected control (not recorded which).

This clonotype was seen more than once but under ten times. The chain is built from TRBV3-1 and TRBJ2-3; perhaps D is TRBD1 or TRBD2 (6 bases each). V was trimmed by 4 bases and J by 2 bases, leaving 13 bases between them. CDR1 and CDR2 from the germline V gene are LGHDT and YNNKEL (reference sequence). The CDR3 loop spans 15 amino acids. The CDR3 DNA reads TGTGCCAGCAGCCGCGGGGACACCGTCACAGATACGCAGTATTTT. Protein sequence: CASSRGDTVTDTQYF.

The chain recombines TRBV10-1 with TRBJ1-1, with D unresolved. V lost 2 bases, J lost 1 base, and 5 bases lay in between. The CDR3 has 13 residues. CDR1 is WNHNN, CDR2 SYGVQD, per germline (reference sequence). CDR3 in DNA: TGCGCCAGCAGTGAGACTCCGAACACTGAAGCTTTCTTT. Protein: CASSETPNTEAFF.

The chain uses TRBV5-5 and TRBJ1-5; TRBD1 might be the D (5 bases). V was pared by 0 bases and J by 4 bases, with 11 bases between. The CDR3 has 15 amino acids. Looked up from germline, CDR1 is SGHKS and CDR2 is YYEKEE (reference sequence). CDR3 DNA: TGTGCCAGCAGCTTGGAGGGGATAGGGAATCAGCCCCAGCATTTT. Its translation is CASSLEGIGNQPQHF.

CDR3 protein: CASSLGIGGAKNIQYF. Here the CDR3 DNA reads TGTGCCAGCAGCTTAGGAATTGGCGGGGCCAAAAACATTCAGTACTTC. This chain joins TRBV7-6 and TRBJ2-4, with D possibly TRBD2 on 5 matching bases. Trimming removed 1 base from V and 1 base from J, with 11 bases in between. This CDR3 comprises 16 residues. Germline values: CDR1 SGHVS, CDR2 FNYEAQ.

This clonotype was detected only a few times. CDR3 residues: CSARVTSKDTQYF. CDR3 in DNA: TGCAGTGCTAGAGTAACTAGTAAAGATACGCAGTATTTT. The chain recombines TRBV20-1 with TRBJ2-3, with D possibly TRBD2 on 5 matching bases. V dropped 1 base and J dropped 5 bases, with 10 bases sitting between them. CDR1 DFQATT and CDR2 SNEGSKA come from the germline V gene (reference sequence). This CDR3 is 13 amino acids long.